This T cell receptor beta chain was obtained from a study of blood T cell repertoires in COVID-19. Study summary: Acute and convalescent COVID-19 specimens originated in the United States, Italy and Spain.

Germline CDR1 reads MNHEY; CDR2 reads SVGEGT. CDR3 size: 15 residues. The germline V and J ends were trimmed by 5 bases and 0 bases, with 13 bases remaining between them. In the authors' methods: Estimates of nucleated cell counts were drawn from the amplification of reference gene primers. Produced via immunoSEQ multiplex PCR; TCRdb's table is partial and in-frame only. V and J calls and clone size are those listed in that table; D and trimming were worked out from the DNA. There are 250,000 to 300,000 clones in the sample; around 90% occur only once, and less than 2% lies in the top ten. The study drew participants aged about 18 to 89 years from fewer than 30 US areas. Recovered status applied to Cohort 3 donors who had two consecutive negative PCRs. It also applied to those with clearance or with symptom resolution.

Sequenced: PBMCs or T cells enriched from blood (not recorded which). The clonotype originates from a woman aged 40 to 50 who had recovered from COVID-19. V usage is TRBV6-2 or TRBV6-3 and J usage is TRBJ2-5, with a weak D call TRBD2 (6 bases). The CDR3 here is CASSQGLSYQETQYF. The CDR3 bases are TGTGCCAGCAGTCAGGGACTCTCGTACCAAGAGACCCAGTACTTC.